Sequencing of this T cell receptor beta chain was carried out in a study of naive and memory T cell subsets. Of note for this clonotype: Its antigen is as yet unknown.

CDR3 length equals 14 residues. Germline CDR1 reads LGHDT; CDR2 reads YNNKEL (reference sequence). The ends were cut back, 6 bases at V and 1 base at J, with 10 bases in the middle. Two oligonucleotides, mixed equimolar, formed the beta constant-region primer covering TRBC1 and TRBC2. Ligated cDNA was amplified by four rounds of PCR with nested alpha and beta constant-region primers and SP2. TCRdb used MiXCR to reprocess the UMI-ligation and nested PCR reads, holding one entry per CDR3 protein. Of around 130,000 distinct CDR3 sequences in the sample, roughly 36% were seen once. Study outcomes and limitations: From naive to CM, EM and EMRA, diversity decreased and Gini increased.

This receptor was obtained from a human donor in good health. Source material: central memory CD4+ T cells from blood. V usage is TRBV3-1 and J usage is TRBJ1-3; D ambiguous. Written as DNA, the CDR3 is TGTGCCAGCAGTCAATGGGCTTCTGGAAACACCATATATTTT. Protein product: CASSQWASGNTIYF.